One sample yielded the 18 T cell receptor beta chains listed below, sequenced in a study of blood T cell repertoires in COVID-19. Sequenced by immunoSEQ multiplex PCR; TCRdb stores in-frame clones only, minus some. The sample includes roughly 63,000 clones, roughly 74% seen only once; the top ten take 28%. The sample taken for sequencing was peripheral blood. Source of these receptors: a woman older than 75 with acute or convalescent COVID-19.

The chain recombines TRBV11-3 with TRBJ2-2; maybe TRBD2 (5 bases). The CDR3 is 15 amino acids. The germline V gene has CDR1 SGHNT and CDR2 YENEEA. Trimming took off 5 bases at V and 4 bases at J, with 14 bases between the two ends. The CDR3 DNA reads as TGTGCCAGCAGCCCCGTCCGGGGAAGCACCGGGGAGCTGTTTTTT. Translated, it gives CASSPVRGSTGELFF.

This sequence joins TRBV4-1 and TRBJ2-1; 7 bases agree with TRBD1. Trimming took 3 bases from V and 0 from J; bases not matched to a gene: 17. Germline V gives CDR1 MGHRA, CDR2 YSYEKL. The CDR3 has 20 amino acids. The CDR3 protein is CASSQITGTAEPSSYNEQFF. In nucleotides, the CDR3 is TGCGCCAGCAGCCAGATTACCGGGACAGCCGAACCGAGCTCCTACAATGAGCAGTTCTTC.

Details on this clone: No DNA is shown, since the ends of the CDR3 on it are uncertain; the CDR3 is the one TCRdb lists. The rearrangement links TRBV10-3 to TRBJ1-3. Per germline, CDR1 ENHRY and CDR2 SYGVKD. The CDR3 length is 15 residues, termini included. CDR3 residues: CAISGSSAPGNTIYF.

This clone was picked up many times. At the DNA level, this CDR3 is encoded by other sequences in the same sample as well. The chain couples TRBV19 to TRBJ1-5; 8 nucleotides line up with TRBD1. From germline, CDR1 is LNHDA and CDR2 SQIVND (reference sequence). The CDR3 runs 14 residues. The V gene end was trimmed by 5 bases and the J gene end by 2 bases; junction bases not matched to a gene: 2. The CDR3 region is CASSATGGNQPQHF. The DNA for the CDR3 is TGTGCCAGTAGTGCGACAGGGGGCAATCAGCCCCAGCATTTT. The full variable domain, rest sourced from reference TRBV19 and TRBJ1-5, is DGGITQSPKYLFRKEGQNVTLSCEQNLNHDAMYWYRQDPGQGLRLIYYSQIVNDFQKGDIAEGYSVSREKKESFPLTVTSAQKNPTAFYLCASSATGGNQPQHFGDGTRLSIL.

CDR3 residues: CASSRGRGQETQYF. CDR3 nucleotides: TGTGCCAGCTCACGGGGCAGGGGGCAAGAGACCCAGTACTTC. This chain links TRBV18 with TRBJ2-5; 7 bases map to TRBD1. The V segment lost 4 bases and the J segment 2 bases; nucleotides outside the gene matches: 4. The V gene's germline CDR1 is KGHSH and CDR2 LQKENI. The CDR3 runs 14 residues. Looking up the rest from reference TRBV18 and TRBJ2-5 gives the full variable domain: NAGVMQNPRHLVRRRGQEARLRCSPMKGHSHVYWYRQLPEEGLKFMVYLQKENIIDESGMPKERFSAEFPKEGPSILRIQQVVRGDSAAYFCASSRGRGQETQYFGPGTRLLVL.

J is TRBJ2-1 and V is TRBV19; D call uncertain. V was trimmed by 2 bases and J by 8 bases, leaving 4 bases between them. This CDR3 has 11 residues. CDR1 and CDR2 (germline): LNHDA, SQIVND (reference sequence). The chain's CDR3 is CASSISDEQFF. For the CDR3, the DNA is TGTGCCAGTAGTATATCGGATGAGCAGTTCTTC.

The CDR3 region has the DNA TGCGCCAGCAGCCAAGTATCTAGAGATACGCAGTATTTT. Translating it yields CASSQVSRDTQYF. The chain couples TRBV4-1 to TRBJ2-3; D is unclear. Germline CDR1 MGHRA, CDR2 YSYEKL. V was trimmed by 1 base and J by 5 bases, leaving 7 bases between them. The CDR3 totals 13 residues.

This rearrangement joins TRBV11-2 to TRBJ1-5; D unresolved. Germline lookup yields CDR1 SGHAT and CDR2 FQNNGV. The CDR3 covers 16 residues. Trimming left V 1 base short and J 0 bases short, with 10 bases between. The CDR3 coding sequence is TGTGCCAGCAGCTTAGCCTCAGGCCATAGCAATCAGCCCCAGCATTTT. This sequence encodes CASSLASGHSNQPQHF.

This clone was seen only a few times. V and J are TRBV11-2 and TRBJ1-1; no clear D gene. Germline CDR1 reads SGHAT; CDR2 reads FQNNGV. CDR3 length: 12 amino acids. V was pared by 4 bases and J by 8 bases, with 11 bases between. The CDR3 protein is CASSSRHGEAFF. The CDR3 coding sequence is TGTGCCAGCAGCTCCAGACACGGCGAAGCTTTCTTT.

V and J are TRBV28 and TRBJ2-7, with 11 bases matching TRBD1. From germline, CDR1 is MDHEN and CDR2 SYDVKM. The CDR3 loop spans 16 amino acids. The V gene end was trimmed by 8 bases and the J gene end by 2 bases; junction bases not matched to a gene: 11. This CDR3 is CASGIPPGQGAYEQYF. The CDR3 coding sequence is TGTGCCAGCGGAATACCCCCGGGACAGGGGGCCTACGAGCAGTACTTC.

This clone was observed once. This chain connects TRBV1 to TRBJ2-7; TRBD2 was called by the table and not checked on the DNA. TRBV1 is described as a pseudogene. This CDR3 region has 16 residues. The CDR3 DNA follows: TGCACCAGCAGCCAAGATTTGGGCGGGAGTTACTACGAGCAGTACTTC. Amino acids: CTSSQDLGGSYYEQYF.

This clone appeared once. CDR3 sequence (DNA): TGCGCCAGCAGCTTAGTGGACAGAAGTTCACCCCTCCACTTT. It encodes CASSLVDRSSPLHF. The J gene is TRBJ1-6, the V gene TRBV5-1; maybe TRBD1 (6 bases). The CDR3 length is 14 residues. The V end lost 2 bases, the J end lost 9 bases, and 12 bases lay between the germline ends. Germline CDR1 is SGHRS and CDR2 is YFSETQ.

The gene calls are TRBV6-6 and TRBJ1-5, with no clear D. The germline CDR1 and CDR2 sequences are MNHNY and SVGAGI (reference sequence). V lost 2 bases and J 4 bases, leaving 9 bases between the germline ends. The CDR3 has 14 residues. In nucleotides, the CDR3 is TGTGCCAGCAGTTACCAGGATCTGAATCAGCCCCAGCATTTT. Its translation: CASSYQDLNQPQHF.

This clone came up a few times. The CDR3 loop is CASSFQREPNEQFF. DNA for the CDR3: TGTGCCAGCAGCTTCCAGCGGGAGCCCAATGAGCAGTTCTTC. V gene TRBV5-8 combines with J gene TRBJ2-1; 8 bases fit TRBD2. Trimming at V came to 2 bases and at J to 6 bases, leaving 4 bases not matched to a gene. Germline lookup yields CDR1 SGHTS and CDR2 YDEGEE. The CDR3 runs 14 residues.

The chain is built from TRBV28 and TRBJ2-3, with D tentatively TRBD1 (7 bases). The CDR3 totals 14 residues. V lost 5 bases and J lost 8, with 17 bases in between. In germline, CDR1 is MDHEN, CDR2 SYDVKM. Here the CDR3 DNA reads TGTGCCAGCAGTCCCCAGGAGGGGGCAGCTACGCAGTATTTT. It is translated as CASSPQEGAATQYF.

The chain combines TRBV12-5 with TRBJ2-7, with 9 bases aligning to TRBD1. J was trimmed by 0 bases and V by 4 bases; bases with no gene match: 1. The CDR3 is 14 amino acids. Germline CDR1 reads LGHNT; CDR2 reads FRNRAP. As DNA, the CDR3 is TGTGCTAGTGGTTCGACAGGGGGCTCCTACGAGCAGTACTTC. Residues: CASGSTGGSYEQYF. The entire variable domain, with the rest obtained from reference TRBV12-5 and TRBJ2-7, is as follows: DARVTQTPRHKVTEMGQEVTMRCQPILGHNTVFWYRQTMMQGLELLAYFRNRAPLDDSGMPKDRFSAEMPDATLATLKIQPSEPRDSAVYFCASGSTGGSYEQYFGPGTRLTVT.

The J gene is TRBJ1-1, the V gene TRBV7-2; 7 positions match TRBD1. CDR1 SGHTA and CDR2 FQGNSA come from the germline V gene. The CDR3 is 15 amino acids. V gave up 1 base and J gave up 8 bases; unmatched junction bases: 10. The CDR3 loop is CASSLGGQLIKEAFF. CDR3 sequence (DNA): TGTGCCAGCAGCTTAGGGGGACAGCTTATCAAAGAAGCTTTCTTT. Full variable domain (remainder filled in from reference TRBV7-2 and TRBJ1-1): GAGVSQSPSNKVTEKGKDVELRCDPISGHTALYWYRQSLGQGLEFLIYFQGNSAPDKSGLPSDRFSAERTGGSVSTLTIQRTQQEDSAVYLCASSLGGQLIKEAFFGQGTRLTVV.

V and J are TRBV28 and TRBJ2-1; the match to TRBD1 covers 9 bases. The V gene end was trimmed by 3 bases and the J gene end by 8 bases; junction bases not matched to a gene: 5. CDR3 length: 14 amino acids. CDR1 and CDR2 (germline): MDHEN, SYDVKM. The CDR3, as DNA: TGTGCCAGCAGTTTTGTTGGACAGGGGTATGAGCAGTTCTTC. Its protein product is CASSFVGQGYEQFF.